This T cell receptor beta chain was observed in a study of OX40 agonist ivuxolimab in advanced cancers. Whole-study context: From 23 to 79 years was the age range, with a mean of approximately 63 years, and around 83% were male.

Assay: immunoSEQ multiplex PCR; the TCRdb copy retains only in-frame clones and omits some. The data show 50,000 to 60,000 clones, about nine tenths seen once. This TCR was recovered from an adult with an advanced solid tumor such as melanoma, head and neck, liver or kidney cancer. Here the sequenced sample was CD4+ or CD8+ T cells sorted from blood, taken in a trial of the OX40 agonist ivuxolimab.

This CDR3 is CASSFPLAGVNEQFF. In DNA, the CDR3 is TGCGCCAGCAGCTTCCCACTAGCGGGAGTAAATGAGCAGTTCTTC. The chain employs TRBV5-1 and TRBJ2-1, with 11 bases identical to TRBD2. V trimming: 2 bases; J trimming: 7 bases; junction bases outside the gene matches: 5. The germline CDR1 and CDR2 sequences are SGHRS and YFSETQ. This CDR3 has 15 amino acids.